These T cell receptor beta chains were read from a single sample in a study of cytomegalovirus exposure and HLA in healthy donors. Repertoires were generated with immunoSEQ multiplex PCR, while TCRdb's copy carries only in-frame clones and drops some. This sample has about 150,000 clones; around four fifths occur once, and the top ten carry 2% to 3%. Specimen: PBMCs. The origin of the receptors is a boy between 2 and 15 years old in good health and CMV-seronegative. Each CDR3 is given with its conserved first and last residue. Fields, in order: CDR3 length, V gene, D gene, J gene, clone size, CDR3 protein, CDR3 DNA. D genes are given only for firm matches. Rows may omit the clone size; those that give it use once, few, many or a size class.

CDR3 length: 15
V gene: TRBV7-3
D gene: TRBD1
J gene: TRBJ1-6
clone size: .
CDR3 protein: CASSSGQGINSPLHF
CDR3 DNA: TGTGCCAGCAGCTCCGGACAGGGAATTAATTCACCCCTCCACTTT

CDR3 length: 15
V gene: TRBV7-9
D gene: TRBD1
J gene: TRBJ1-1
clone size: .
CDR3 protein: CASSLTGNPNTEAFF
CDR3 DNA: TGTGCCAGCAGCCTGACAGGGAACCCGAACACTGAAGCTTTCTTT

CDR3 length: 14
V gene: TRBV7-8
D gene: TRBD1
J gene: TRBJ1-2
clone size: .
CDR3 protein: CASSGDSYNYGYTF
CDR3 DNA: TGTGCCAGCAGCGGGGACAGTTATAACTATGGCTACACCTTC

CDR3 length: 15
V gene: TRBV19
D gene: .
J gene: TRBJ1-6
clone size: .
CDR3 protein: CASSTWTVKNPPLHF
CDR3 DNA: TGTGCCAGTAGTACCTGGACAGTAAAAAACCCTCCCCTCCACTTT

CDR3 length: 19
V gene: TRBV6-1
D gene: TRBD1
J gene: TRBJ1-1
clone size: .
CDR3 protein: CASSEFLGQGGETNTEAFF
CDR3 DNA: TGTGCCAGCAGTGAATTCCTCGGACAGGGGGGAGAAACCAACACTGAAGCTTTCTTT

CDR3 length: 15
V gene: TRBV7-8
D gene: .
J gene: TRBJ2-7
clone size: few
CDR3 protein: CASSLATGETYEQYF
CDR3 DNA: TGTGCCAGCAGCTTAGCGACGGGAGAAACCTACGAGCAGTACTTC

CDR3 length: 16
V gene: TRBV6-5
D gene: TRBD1
J gene: TRBJ2-2
clone size: few
CDR3 protein: CASSYRQGALIGELFF
CDR3 DNA: TGTGCCAGCAGTTACCGTCAGGGGGCGTTGATCGGGGAGCTGTTTTTT

CDR3 length: 14
V gene: TRBV5-1
D gene: TRBD2
J gene: TRBJ2-1
clone size: few
CDR3 protein: CASSLGIAGGEQFF
CDR3 DNA: TGCGCCAGCAGCTTGGGAATAGCGGGGGGGGAGCAGTTCTTC

CDR3 length: 14
V gene: TRBV6-5
D gene: .
J gene: TRBJ1-6
clone size: .
CDR3 protein: CASSYGWGNSPLHF
CDR3 DNA: TGTGCCAGCAGTTACGGGTGGGGCAATTCACCCCTCCACTTT

CDR3 length: 16
V gene: TRBV11-3
D gene: TRBD2
J gene: TRBJ2-1
clone size: .
CDR3 protein: CASSPQLAGGLNEQFF
CDR3 DNA: TGTGCCAGCAGCCCACAACTAGCGGGGGGGCTAAATGAGCAGTTCTTC

CDR3 length: 17
V gene: TRBV7-9
D gene: TRBD1
J gene: TRBJ1-5
clone size: .
CDR3 protein: CASSTSVGTGGDQPQHF
CDR3 DNA: TGTGCCAGCAGCACTTCGGTCGGGACAGGCGGGGATCAGCCCCAGCATTTT

CDR3 length: 13
V gene: TRBV30
D gene: .
J gene: TRBJ1-1
clone size: .
CDR3 protein: CAWSQDRNTEAFF
CDR3 DNA: TGTGCCTGGAGTCAGGACAGGAACACTGAAGCTTTCTTT

CDR3 length: 19
V gene: TRBV28
D gene: .
J gene: TRBJ1-2
clone size: .
CDR3 protein: CASSLYRGAYGGTNYGYTF
CDR3 DNA: TGTGCCAGCAGTTTATATCGGGGGGCGTACGGTGGAACTAACTATGGCTACACCTTC

CDR3 length: 14
V gene: TRBV2
D gene: .
J gene: TRBJ1-6
clone size: .
CDR3 protein: CASKNRKTGPPLHF
CDR3 DNA: TGTGCCAGCAAAAACCGGAAGACAGGCCCACCCCTCCACTTT

CDR3 length: 14
V gene: TRBV9
D gene: TRBD1
J gene: TRBJ1-3
clone size: .
CDR3 protein: CASSVGTAGNTIYF
CDR3 DNA: TGTGCCAGCAGCGTTGGGACAGCGGGAAACACCATATATTTT

CDR3 length: 14
V gene: TRBV5-4
D gene: TRBD2
J gene: TRBJ2-7
clone size: .
CDR3 protein: CASSLASGSYEQYF
CDR3 DNA: TGTGCCAGCAGCTTGGCTAGCGGGTCCTACGAGCAGTACTTC

CDR3 length: 18
V gene: TRBV9
D gene: TRBD1
J gene: TRBJ2-1
clone size: once
CDR3 protein: CASSLYRELDRGNNEQFF
CDR3 DNA: TGTGCCAGCAGCCTATATAGGGAGTTAGACAGGGGAAACAATGAGCAGTTCTTC

CDR3 length: 16
V gene: TRBV25-1
D gene: TRBD1
J gene: TRBJ2-2
clone size: .
CDR3 protein: CASSEPRDRDPGELFF
CDR3 DNA: TGTGCCAGCAGCGAACCTCGGGACAGGGATCCCGGGGAGCTGTTTTTT

CDR3 length: 14
V gene: TRBV12-5
D gene: .
J gene: TRBJ1-1
clone size: few
CDR3 protein: CASGLARLNTEAFF
CDR3 DNA: TGTGCTAGTGGTTTGGCGAGGTTGAACACTGAAGCTTTCTTT

CDR3 length: 14
V gene: TRBV6-6
D gene: .
J gene: TRBJ1-6
clone size: .
CDR3 protein: CASSYRSYNSPLHF
CDR3 DNA: TGTGCCAGCAGTTACCGCTCCTATAATTCACCCCTCCACTTT

CDR3 length: 14
V gene: TRBV10-2
D gene: TRBD2
J gene: TRBJ2-1
clone size: .
CDR3 protein: CASSWAGGYNEQFF
CDR3 DNA: TGCGCCAGCAGTTGGGCGGGAGGGTACAATGAGCAGTTCTTC

CDR3 length: 15
V gene: TRBV7-2
D gene: .
J gene: TRBJ1-2
clone size: .
CDR3 protein: CASSLVLTAGYGYTF
CDR3 DNA: TGTGCCAGCAGCTTAGTATTAACTGCTGGCTATGGCTACACCTTC

CDR3 length: 16
V gene: TRBV7-3
D gene: .
J gene: TRBJ1-1
clone size: once
CDR3 protein: CASSLIGGSGVTEAFF
CDR3 DNA: TGTGCCAGCAGCTTAATTGGAGGGTCCGGGGTCACTGAAGCTTTCTTT

CDR3 length: 16
V gene: TRBV2
D gene: TRBD1
J gene: TRBJ2-5
clone size: .
CDR3 protein: CASTTGTRGPIETQYF
CDR3 DNA: TGTGCCAGCACCACGGGGACAAGGGGGCCGATTGAGACCCAGTACTTC

CDR3 length: 14
V gene: TRBV6-1
D gene: .
J gene: TRBJ1-1
clone size: few
CDR3 protein: CASSEARANTEAFF
CDR3 DNA: TGTGCCAGCAGTGAAGCGCGCGCGAACACTGAAGCTTTCTTT

CDR3 length: 17
V gene: TRBV7-2
D gene: TRBD1
J gene: TRBJ1-1
clone size: .
CDR3 protein: CASSLSVGQGAGTEAFF
CDR3 DNA: TGTGCCAGCAGCCTCTCGGTGGGACAGGGGGCGGGGACTGAAGCTTTCTTT

CDR3 length: 15
V gene: TRBV14
D gene: .
J gene: TRBJ1-1
clone size: .
CDR3 protein: CASSRAGQISTEAFF
CDR3 DNA: TGTGCCAGCAGCCGCGCAGGACAGATAAGCACTGAAGCTTTCTTT

CDR3 length: 17
V gene: TRBV11-2
D gene: TRBD2
J gene: TRBJ2-3
clone size: .
CDR3 protein: CASSKKIRGGGWDTQYF
CDR3 DNA: TGTGCCAGCAGCAAGAAAATACGGGGGGGCGGATGGGATACGCAGTATTTT

CDR3 length: 15
V gene: TRBV7-2
D gene: TRBD2
J gene: TRBJ2-7
clone size: few
CDR3 protein: CASSLKGFGGGEQYF
CDR3 DNA: TGTGCCAGCAGCTTAAAGGGGTTCGGGGGGGGCGAGCAGTACTTC

CDR3 length: 13
V gene: TRBV19
D gene: .
J gene: TRBJ1-5
clone size: .
CDR3 protein: CASSNRPNQPQHF
CDR3 DNA: TGTGCCAGTTCTAACAGGCCGAATCAGCCCCAGCATTTT

CDR3 length: 14
V gene: TRBV25-1
D gene: .
J gene: TRBJ1-3
clone size: .
CDR3 protein: CASSVGAAGNTIYF
CDR3 DNA: TGTGCCAGCAGTGTAGGGGCGGCTGGAAACACCATATATTTT

CDR3 length: 17
V gene: TRBV10-3
D gene: .
J gene: TRBJ2-7
clone size: .
CDR3 protein: CAISDQASVPITGEQYF
CDR3 DNA: TGTGCCATCAGTGACCAAGCGAGTGTTCCGATTACTGGCGAGCAGTACTTC

CDR3 length: 14
V gene: TRBV6-5
D gene: .
J gene: TRBJ2-2
clone size: .
CDR3 protein: CASSYGSTTGELFF
CDR3 DNA: TGTGCCAGCAGTTACGGGAGCACGACCGGGGAGCTGTTTTTT

CDR3 length: 15
V gene: TRBV5-1
D gene: TRBD2
J gene: TRBJ2-3
clone size: .
CDR3 protein: CASSSGLAGDYTQYF
CDR3 DNA: TGCGCCAGCAGCTCGGGACTAGCGGGGGATTATACGCAGTATTTT

CDR3 length: 15
V gene: TRBV7-9
D gene: TRBD2
J gene: TRBJ2-1
clone size: .
CDR3 protein: CATHQGLAGYNEQFF
CDR3 DNA: TGTGCCACCCATCAGGGACTAGCGGGCTACAATGAGCAGTTCTTC

CDR3 length: 20
V gene: TRBV9
D gene: .
J gene: TRBJ1-3
clone size: .
CDR3 protein: CASSLRMAGPGGPLGNTIYF
CDR3 DNA: TGTGCCAGCAGCCTACGCATGGCGGGTCCGGGAGGTCCTCTTGGAAACACCATATATTTT

CDR3 length: 13
V gene: TRBV2
D gene: TRBD1
J gene: TRBJ1-1
clone size: .
CDR3 protein: CASSEGQGAIAFF
CDR3 DNA: TGTGCCAGCAGTGAAGGGCAGGGGGCGATCGCTTTCTTT

CDR3 length: 19
V gene: TRBV27
D gene: .
J gene: TRBJ2-1
clone size: .
CDR3 protein: CASSRSAGLNGYAYNEQFF
CDR3 DNA: TGTGCCAGCAGCCGGTCGGCGGGCCTTAACGGATATGCCTACAATGAGCAGTTCTTC

CDR3 length: 15
V gene: TRBV11-3
D gene: TRBD1
J gene: TRBJ2-7
clone size: .
CDR3 protein: CASSLETGASYEQYF
CDR3 DNA: TGTGCCAGCAGCTTAGAGACAGGGGCCTCCTACGAGCAGTACTTC

CDR3 length: 15
V gene: TRBV11-3
D gene: TRBD1
J gene: TRBJ2-5
clone size: .
CDR3 protein: CASSFRTGGRETQYF
CDR3 DNA: TGTGCCAGCAGCTTCCGGACAGGGGGTCGAGAGACCCAGTACTTC

CDR3 length: 16
V gene: TRBV28
D gene: .
J gene: TRBJ1-2
clone size: .
CDR3 protein: CASSLPEDSLFYGYTF
CDR3 DNA: TGTGCCAGCAGTTTGCCGGAGGACTCCTTGTTCTATGGCTACACCTTC

CDR3 length: 17
V gene: TRBV7-9
D gene: TRBD1
J gene: TRBJ2-7
clone size: once
CDR3 protein: CASSPGQLTGSRDEQYF
CDR3 DNA: TGTGCCAGCAGCCCGGGACAGTTGACCGGCTCTAGGGACGAGCAGTACTTC

CDR3 length: 15
V gene: TRBV6-5
D gene: TRBD2
J gene: TRBJ2-7
clone size: .
CDR3 protein: CASRQMTSGDYEQYF
CDR3 DNA: TGTGCCAGCAGGCAGATGACTAGCGGAGACTACGAGCAGTACTTC

CDR3 length: 18
V gene: TRBV7-8
D gene: TRBD2
J gene: TRBJ2-2
clone size: .
CDR3 protein: CASEIRLGREGRTGELFF
CDR3 DNA: TGTGCCAGCGAGATTCGGCTCGGGCGGGAGGGTCGGACCGGGGAGCTGTTTTTT

CDR3 length: 17
V gene: TRBV7-6
D gene: TRBD2
J gene: TRBJ2-1
clone size: .
CDR3 protein: CASSRLSSGIVSHEQFF
CDR3 DNA: TGTGCCAGCAGCCGCCTCTCTAGCGGGATAGTAAGCCATGAGCAGTTCTTC

CDR3 length: 13
V gene: TRBV6-1
D gene: TRBD2
J gene: TRBJ2-6
clone size: .
CDR3 protein: CAGGGPGANVLTF
CDR3 DNA: TGTGCCGGCGGGGGGCCTGGGGCCAACGTCCTGACTTTC